The next 20 T cell receptor beta chains were all read from a single sample in a study of STAT5B mutations in CD4+ large granular lymphocyte leukemia. This table comes from immunoSEQ multiplex PCR, and its TCRdb copy is limited to in-frame clones, with some not included. The sample consists of just over 40,000 clones, roughly 79% of them appearing once. Sequenced sample: CD4+ T cells from blood buffy coats. The receptors stem from a human donor in good health.

This rearrangement joins TRBV27 to TRBJ2-7; weak D call: TRBD2 (5 bases). V gave up 5 bases and J gave up 4 bases, with 15 bases separating them. CDR1 MNHEY and CDR2 SMNVEV come from the germline V gene (reference sequence). The CDR3 has 14 amino acids. This CDR3 reads CASSGLGVSYEQYF. CDR3 coding DNA: TGTGCCAGCAGTGGCCTGGGAGTGTCTTACGAGCAGTACTTC.

CDR3: CASSQLYLASSYEQYF. The DNA for the CDR3 is TGCGCCAGCAGCCAACTTTATCTAGCTAGCTCCTACGAGCAGTACTTC. This chain joins TRBV4-1 and TRBJ2-7, with D possibly TRBD2 on 5 matching bases. The germline V gene encodes CDR1 MGHRA and CDR2 YSYEKL. CDR3 size: 16 residues. Deletions cut 2 bases from V and 0 bases from J, with 14 bases between.

The CDR3 loop is CASSVAGGGTDEQFF. The CDR3 DNA sequence: TGTGCCAGCAGCGTAGCCGGGGGGGGTACAGATGAGCAGTTCTTC. The chain carries TRBV9 and TRBJ2-1; 8 nucleotides agree with TRBD2. The length of the CDR3 is 15 residues. Trimming at V came to 0 bases and at J to 8 bases, leaving 7 bases not matched to a gene. CDR1 is SGDLS and CDR2 is YYNGEE in the germline V gene.

In this sample, this clone turned up once. This chain uses TRBV6-1 with TRBJ1-6; no clear D gene. The germline gives CDR1 MNHNS, CDR2 SASEGT. The ends were cut back, 3 bases at V and 14 bases at J, with 11 bases in the middle. The CDR3 loop spans 12 amino acids. The CDR3 reads CASSENPLTLHF. Written as DNA, the CDR3 is TGTGCCAGCAGTGAGAACCCCCTAACCCTCCACTTT.

This sequence joins TRBV18 and TRBJ2-1; D unresolved. The CDR3 covers 12 residues. Germline assignment: CDR1 KGHSH and CDR2 LQKENI. The germline V and J ends were trimmed by 4 bases and 6 bases, with 7 bases remaining between them. CDR3 in DNA: TGTGCCAGCTCACGCCAGTTCAATGAGCAGTTCTTC. This encodes CASSRQFNEQFF.

The chain is built from TRBV5-1 and TRBJ1-3; D remains unclear. The V end lost 4 bases, the J end lost 8 bases, and 16 bases lay between the germline ends. The CDR3 runs to 14 residues. Germline values: CDR1 SGHRS, CDR2 YFSETQ. The CDR3: CASSLGSRTDTIYF. In DNA, the CDR3 is TGCGCCAGCAGCCTAGGGTCTCGTACAGACACCATATATTTT. Filled out from reference TRBV5-1 and TRBJ1-3, the complete variable domain reads KAGVTQTPRYLIKTRGQQVTLSCSPISGHRSVSWYQQTPGQGLQFLFEYFSETQRNKGNFPGRFSGRQFSNSRSEMNVSTLELGDSALYLCASSLGSRTDTIYFGEGSWLTVV.

The gene calls are TRBV13 and TRBJ2-7; TRBD1 matches 9 bases. The CDR3 has 14 residues. CDR1 PRHDT and CDR2 FYEKMQ come from the germline V gene (reference sequence). With V trimmed by 5 bases and J by 5 bases, 7 bases remained unmatched. The CDR3 region is CASSPDRGAHEQYF. The CDR3 region has the DNA TGTGCCAGCAGCCCGGACAGGGGCGCCCACGAGCAGTACTTC.

This clone was counted only a few times. The J gene is TRBJ2-2, the V gene TRBV28; possibly TRBD1 for D (5 bases). The CDR3 has 15 residues. The V and J ends lost 6 bases and 3 bases respectively, with 14 bases between them. Germline V CDR1 and CDR2: MDHEN, SYDVKM. In DNA form, the CDR3 reads TGTGCCAGCAGCGGACATGAGGTCCACACCGGGGAGCTGTTTTTT. Encoded protein: CASSGHEVHTGELFF.

The chain has TRBV19 and TRBJ2-7; 8 bases fit TRBD2. CDR1 is LNHDA, CDR2 SQIVND, per germline (reference sequence). V lost 2 bases and J lost 2; bases outside the gene matches: 5. There are 15 residues in the CDR3. The CDR3 DNA is TGTGCCAGTAGTATAAGGAGCGGGAGTACCTACGAGCAGTACTTC. This encodes CASSIRSGSTYEQYF.

This clone came up a few times. The rearrangement links TRBV19 to TRBJ1-5, with D uncertain. This CDR3 region has 13 residues. Germline V gene sequence: CDR1 LNHDA, CDR2 SQIVND (reference sequence). V lost 3 bases and J 2 bases, leaving 5 bases between the germline ends. The CDR3 DNA reads as TGTGCCAGTAGTATCATGCGCAATCAGCCCCAGCATTTT. This gives the protein CASSIMRNQPQHF. The full variable domain, rest sourced from reference TRBV19 and TRBJ1-5, is DGGITQSPKYLFRKEGQNVTLSCEQNLNHDAMYWYRQDPGQGLRLIYYSQIVNDFQKGDIAEGYSVSREKKESFPLTVTSAQKNPTAFYLCASSIMRNQPQHFGDGTRLSIL.

This chain uses TRBV19 with TRBJ1-6, with a tentative D call TRBD1 (5 bases). Trimming pared 10 bases from V and 4 bases from J, leaving 17 bases between. The germline V gene has CDR1 LNHDA and CDR2 SQIVND (reference sequence). The length of the CDR3 is 15 residues. CDR3 sequence (DNA): TGTGCCACCGCGGGGAGGGACGAGTATAATTCACCCCTCCACTTT. Translating it yields CATAGRDEYNSPLHF. The entire variable domain, with the rest obtained from reference TRBV19 and TRBJ1-6, is as follows: DGGITQSPKYLFRKEGQNVTLSCEQNLNHDAMYWYRQDPGQGLRLIYYSQIVNDFQKGDIAEGYSVSREKKESFPLTVTSAQKNPTAFYLCATAGRDEYNSPLHFGNGTRLTVT.

CDR3 in amino acids: CASSPKQGPKNIQYF. CDR3 in DNA: TGTGCCAGCAGCCCTAAGCAAGGCCCCAAAAACATTCAGTACTTC. The V gene is TRBV11-1, the J gene TRBJ2-4; D gene unclear. The CDR3 has 15 amino acids. Germline V gene data show CDR1 as SGHAT and CDR2 as FQDESV (reference sequence). Trimming removed 5 bases from V and 2 bases from J, with 13 bases in between.

The chain combines TRBV6-1 with TRBJ2-1; TRBD2 matches 7 bases. The V and J ends lost 0 bases and 8 bases, in that order; junction bases with no gene match: 7. The germline V gene has CDR1 MNHNS and CDR2 SASEGT. The CDR3 runs 15 residues. The CDR3, as DNA: TGTGCCAGCAGTGAAGCGGGAGGGTTTGGGGATGAGCAGTTCTTC. The encoded protein is CASSEAGGFGDEQFF.

J is TRBJ2-3 and V is TRBV4-3, with 7 bases identical to TRBD2. This CDR3 is 17 amino acids long. Germline assignment: CDR1 LGHNA and CDR2 YSLEER. Trimming removed 0 bases from V and 4 bases from J; junction bases left unmatched: 10. The CDR3 DNA reads as TGCGCCAGCAGCCAAGATGGCGGGAGAACCTTTGCAGATACGCAGTATTTT. Residues: CASSQDGGRTFADTQYF.

The chain carries TRBV30 and TRBJ2-1; no clear D gene. From germline, CDR1 is GTSNPN and CDR2 SVGIG (reference sequence). The V gene lost 4 bases and the J gene lost 10 bases, with 17 bases spanning the gap. CDR3 length: 13 residues. For the CDR3, the DNA is TGTGCCTGGAATTACCCGCAACTTCTGGAGCAGTTCTTC. Its translation is CAWNYPQLLEQFF.

The rearrangement uses TRBV12-5 and TRBJ1-3, with no clear D. Germline CDR1 LGHNT, CDR2 FRNRAP. The germline V and J ends were trimmed by 0 bases and 5 bases, with 20 bases remaining between them. The CDR3 extends over 18 amino acids. The CDR3 reads CASGLVLEAQRFRNTIYF. CDR3 sequence (DNA): TGTGCTAGTGGTTTGGTACTCGAGGCTCAAAGGTTTAGAAACACCATATATTTT.

The chain is built from TRBV28 and TRBJ1-1; possibly TRBD1 for D (5 bases). V gave up 10 bases and J gave up 5 bases, with 14 bases separating them. The CDR3 runs 12 residues. Germline CDR1 is MDHEN and CDR2 is SYDVKM. In DNA form, the CDR3 reads TGTGCCACCCGGGGGTTGCGGACTGAAGCTTTCTTT. The encoded protein is CATRGLRTEAFF.

There are a few counts of this clone. This chain joins TRBV7-8 and TRBJ1-6, with 7 nucleotides matching TRBD1. This CDR3 spans 15 amino acids. After removal of 4 bases from V and 7 bases from J, the junction contained 7 bases not matched to a gene. Germline V CDR1 and CDR2: SGHVS, FQNEAQ. CDR3 coding DNA: TGTGCCAGCAGCTACGGCGGGACAGTAAATTCACCCCTCCACTTT. Its translation is CASSYGGTVNSPLHF.

J is TRBJ1-1 and V is TRBV19, with a tentative D call TRBD1 (5 bases). CDR3 size: 17 residues. In germline, CDR1 is LNHDA, CDR2 SQIVND (reference sequence). Trimming took 1 base from V and 1 from J, leaving 16 bases between them. The CDR3 protein is CASSIGGIGIQNTEAFF. Written as DNA, the CDR3 is TGTGCCAGTAGTATAGGGGGGATAGGGATACAGAACACTGAAGCTTTCTTT.

The V gene is TRBV18, the J gene TRBJ2-3, with 7 bases lining up with TRBD1. Germline CDR1 is KGHSH and CDR2 is LQKENI. V was pared by 5 bases and J by 2 bases, with 4 bases of the junction left unmatched. The CDR3 sequence is 14 residues long. CDR3 DNA: TGTGCCAGCTCATCTCAGGGGGACACAGATACGCAGTATTTT. This translates into CASSSQGDTDTQYF.